These 6 T cell receptor beta chains originate from one sample sequenced in a study of CD8 T cells in ankylosing spondylitis. TCRdb ran MiXCR on the 5' RACE reads and lists one entry per CDR3 protein. The sample yields 150,000 or so distinct CDR3 sequences, about 18% seen once. Sequencing was carried out using blood, either unsorted or a sorted T cell fraction (not recorded which). These TCRs come from a male donor with ankylosing spondylitis or in good health (not recorded which).

This clonotype was observed at least ten times. The gene calls are TRBV4-1 and TRBJ2-1; the match to TRBD2 covers 7 bases. Germline CDR1 MGHRA, CDR2 YSYEKL. The J segment lost 12 bases and the V segment lost 0 bases, leaving 17 bases of the junction unmatched. This CDR3 has 17 residues. This CDR3 reads CASSQESEVTSYLRQFF. For the CDR3, the DNA is TGCGCCAGCAGCCAAGAGTCCGAGGTGACTAGCTATTTAAGGCAGTTCTTC.

This clonotype turned up a few times. The V and J genes are TRBV6-5 and TRBJ2-7, with a possible D match to TRBD2 (5 bases). V was shortened by 6 bases and J by 7 bases, with 19 bases between the two germline ends. Germline V lookup: CDR1 MNHEY, CDR2 SVGAGI. This CDR3 contains 14 residues. The CDR3 is CASRGLAPLREQYF. The CDR3 DNA reads TGTGCCAGCAGGGGTCTAGCCCCGCTGAGAGAGCAGTACTTC.

The table lists this clonotype with many counts. The V and J genes are TRBV5-1 and TRBJ2-5; D unresolved. This CDR3 is 16 amino acids long. V lost 4 bases and J 5 bases, leaving 21 bases between the germline ends. Germline-derived CDR1 and CDR2 are SGHRS and YFSETQ. The CDR3 nucleotides are TGCGCCAGCAGCCTAGATTCGGGTAGCCCTCGGGAGACCCAGTACTTC. The encoded protein is CASSLDSGSPRETQYF.

This clonotype showed up many times. V usage is TRBV7-3 and J usage is TRBJ2-2; D is undetermined. V was clipped by 4 bases and J by 7 bases, with 10 bases between them. Germline loops: CDR1 SGHTA, CDR2 FQGTGA. The CDR3 runs to 13 residues. Written as DNA, the CDR3 is TGTGCCAGCAGCTCCCGCGCGGACGGGGAGCTGTTTTTT. The encoded protein is CASSSRADGELFF.

This clonotype was seen a few times. V is TRBV7-3 and J is TRBJ2-1; D remains unclear. The CDR3 sequence is 14 residues long. Germline assignment: CDR1 SGHTA and CDR2 FQGTGA. V lost 1 base to trimming and J lost 6 bases, with 10 bases between them. CDR3 nucleotide sequence: TGTGCCAGCAGCTTAAAAGGTAGCCCCAATGAGCAGTTCTTC. It yields the protein CASSLKGSPNEQFF.

This clonotype came up many times. The chain links TRBV20-1 to TRBJ1-1, with no clear D. V shed 4 bases and J shed 4 bases, with 10 bases lying between them. Per the germline V gene, CDR1 is DFQATT and CDR2 is SNEGSKA (reference sequence). The CDR3 spans 12 residues. CDR3 in amino acids: CSAILSGTEAFF. CDR3 DNA sequence: TGCAGTGCTATTCTAAGTGGCACTGAAGCTTTCTTT.